This section outlines one TCR beta chain sequence together with its context. Its antigen remains undetermined. The sample holds no much larger clone one base away, and base qualities are not on file. This specimen belongs to a study (dated by TCRdb to 2014 to 2015). Broadly, across the study: The study examined whether tumor-infiltrating Tregs in breast cancer are drawn from blood Tregs or arise in situ by conversion from other CD4+ T cell subsets.

Results the study describes overall, beyond this receptor: In terms of TCR gene usage, tumor memory CD4+ T cells clustered together with blood and lymph node memory CD4+ cells, as well as with lymph node naive CD4+ cells. Validation in the larger cohort was restricted to a single TCR beta V-J rearrangement rather than whole repertoires. The greatest overlap of tumor-infiltrating Treg TCR alpha and beta sequences was with tumor naive CD4+ T cells, followed next by blood naive CD4+ T cells.

Naive CD4+ T cells were purified with the Miltenyi Naive CD4+ T Cell Isolation kit, with Tregs depleted using CD25 microbeads. Tregs, naive and memory CD4+ T cells from tumor, blood and ipsilateral draining lymph nodes of about five breast cancer patients underwent full-length TCR alpha and beta sequencing. Tumor tissue, along with lymph nodes from ipsilateral axillary dissection, was perfused with PBS, minced, and then digested using collagenase I and hyaluronidase. A purity exceeding 90% was confirmed by FACS for the sorted cell populations. Amplification of full-length TCR variable regions was done by 5' RACE PCR using constant-region reverse primers, and this step was followed by semi-nested PCR with Nested Universal Primer A. The ReliaPrep RNA Cell Miniprep System was used to extract total RNA, which was then reverse transcribed into 5'RACE-ready cDNA with the SMARTer RACE 5'/3' Kit. An Illumina MiSeq was used to sequence the full-length TCR alpha and beta libraries, which had been barcoded with multiplex adaptors. The authors' analysis ran thus. For each of nine subset-tissue groups, sequencing data from the five patients were pooled, and the groups were compared by unsupervised clustering of TCR gene usage. The Morisita-Horn index was used to calculate repertoire similarity, with shared sequences weighted by how much each contributed to each repertoire. In-frame beta chains were kept once TCRdb had trimmed the public reads at Q25 with fastp and called clones with MiXCR. CDR3 protein sequences are deduplicated, and each keeps its most common genes and DNA. The V and J calls, along with clone size, are taken from TCRdb and not from the paper's own processing. Across this sample there are 8,000 to 8,500 distinct CDR3 sequences, with 65% to 70% seen only once. The ten top clones hold about 4.5% of the sample.

The CDR3, from cysteine to phenylalanine, totals 13 residues. The entry retains the CDR3 DNA only, 39 bases that are in frame from base 1. The germline V gene (reference sequence) provides CDR1 LNHNV and CDR2 YYDKDF. The V and J ends are trimmed by 2 bases and 6 bases, leaving 8 bases between them. Sequences were obtained from tumor-infiltrating naive CD4+ T cells sorted from the breast tumor. The cell subset or site label, as the study defines it: naive CD4+ T cells, CD4+CD45RA+CD25-. The clonotype comes from a female donor with breast cancer. In this chain, TRBV15 is recombined with TRBJ1-5, and perhaps TRBD1 as D gene, on 5 matching bases. The CDR3 protein: CATSRRGGQPQHF. The base sequence is TGTGCCACCAGCAGAAGGGGCGGTCAGCCCCAGCATTTT.